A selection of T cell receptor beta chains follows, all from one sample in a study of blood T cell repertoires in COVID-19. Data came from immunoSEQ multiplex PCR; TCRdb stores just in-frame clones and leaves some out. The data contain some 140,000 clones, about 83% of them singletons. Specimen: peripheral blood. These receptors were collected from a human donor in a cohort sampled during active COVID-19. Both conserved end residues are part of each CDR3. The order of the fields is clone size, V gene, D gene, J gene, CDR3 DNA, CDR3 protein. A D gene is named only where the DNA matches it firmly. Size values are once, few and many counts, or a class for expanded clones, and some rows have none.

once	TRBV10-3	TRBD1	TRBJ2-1	TGTGCCAACGGACTCGGGACAGGGAGTGTCAATGAGCAGTTCTTC	CANGLGTGSVNEQFF
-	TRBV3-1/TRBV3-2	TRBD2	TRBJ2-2	TGTGCCAGCAGCCAAGCACCCAGCGGGGTTCTCACCGGGGAGCTGTTTTTT	CASSQAPSGVLTGELFF
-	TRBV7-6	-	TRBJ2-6	TGTGCCAGCAGCCCTGGGAGGCATTCCCCACAAGGAGGATCTGGTGGGGCCAACGTCCTGACTTTC	CASSPGRHSPQGGSGGANVLTF
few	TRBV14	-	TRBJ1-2	TGTGCCAGCAGCCAAGGCCGTCGTAAGCTCAACTATGGCTACACCTTC	CASSQGRRKLNYGYTF
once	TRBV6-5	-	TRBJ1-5	TGTGCCACCACCAACAGGGATCAGCCCCAGCATTTT	CATTNRDQPQHF
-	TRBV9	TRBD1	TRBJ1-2	TGTGCCAGCAGCCTGACAGGGGGAGGCTATGGCTACACCTTC	CASSLTGGGYGYTF
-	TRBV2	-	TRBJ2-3	TGTGCCAGCAGGATGGGGAGGCCTAGCACAGATACGCAGTATTTT	CASRMGRPSTDTQYF
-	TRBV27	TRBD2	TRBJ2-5	TGTGCCAGCAGTTTCGTAGCGGGGGGAAAGGGGACCCAGTACTTC	CASSFVAGGKGTQYF
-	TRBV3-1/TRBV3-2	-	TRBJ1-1	TGTGCCAGCAGCCTCCCCAGGGTGGGCGAGCCCACTGAAGCTTTCTTT	CASSLPRVGEPTEAFF
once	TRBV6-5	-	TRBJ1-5	TGTGCCAGCAGCGTGGGGCAGGGCCTTTTGGAGCCCCAGCATTTT	CASSVGQGLLEPQHF
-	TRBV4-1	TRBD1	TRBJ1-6	TGCGCCAGCAGCCTTCCGGACAGGGAAGGTTCACCCCTCCACTTT	CASSLPDREGSPLHF
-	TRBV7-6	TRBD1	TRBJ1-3	TGTGCCAGCAGCTTAGATAAGGGGGCGAACACCATATATTTT	CASSLDKGANTIYF
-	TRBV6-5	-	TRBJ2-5	TGTGCCAGCAGGACAGCCTGGATAGAGACCCAGTACTTC	CASRTAWIETQYF
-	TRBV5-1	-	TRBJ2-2	TGCGCCAGCAGCTTCGGAGAAGCGGGTACCGGGGAGCTGTTTTTT	CASSFGEAGTGELFF
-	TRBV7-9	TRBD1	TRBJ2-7	TGTGCCAGCAGCTCGTCGGACAGGGCCACGTACGAGCAGTACTTC	CASSSSDRATYEQYF
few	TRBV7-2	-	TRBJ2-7	TGTGCCAGCAGCCCCTACTCCTACGAGCAGTACTTC	CASSPYSYEQYF
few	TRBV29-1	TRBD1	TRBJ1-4	TGCAGCGTTTTGGGACAGGGGGACGAAAAACTGTTTTTT	CSVLGQGDEKLFF
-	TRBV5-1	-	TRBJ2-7	TGCGCCAGCAGCTTGGCCGGGTCCTACGAGCAGTACTTC	CASSLAGSYEQYF
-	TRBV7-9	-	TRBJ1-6	TGTGCCAGCAGCTTAGGCCCCACAGGGTTCGTATCGGATTCACCCCTCCACTTT	CASSLGPTGFVSDSPLHF
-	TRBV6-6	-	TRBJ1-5	TGTGCCAGCAGTACAGGGCACAATCAGCCCCAGCATTTT	CASSTGHNQPQHF
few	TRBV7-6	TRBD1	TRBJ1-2	TGTGCCAGCAGCTCAACTAAGGACAGGGCTAACTATGGCTACACCTTC	CASSSTKDRANYGYTF
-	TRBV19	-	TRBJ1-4	TGTGCCAGTAGCGCCCCTCGGACACCTACAACTAATGAAAAACTGTTTTTT	CASSAPRTPTTNEKLFF
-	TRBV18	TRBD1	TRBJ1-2	TGTGCCAGCTCTCTCGACAGGGTCTATGGCTACACCTTC	CASSLDRVYGYTF
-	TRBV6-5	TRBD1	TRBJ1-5	TGTGCCAGCAGTCAGGACAGGGTTAGCAATCAGCCCCAGCATTTT	CASSQDRVSNQPQHF
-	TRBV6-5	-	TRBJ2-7	TGTGCCAGCAGGGGGCTCAGCTCCTACGAGCAGTACTTC	CASRGLSSYEQYF
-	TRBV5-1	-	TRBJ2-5	TGCGCCAGCAGGGATTTACAGGGTGGAGAGACCCAGTACTTC	CASRDLQGGETQYF
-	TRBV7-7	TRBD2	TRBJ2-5	TGTGCTAGCAGCTTAGGATTTTACCGGGGGGTCCAAGAGACCCAGTACTTC	CASSLGFYRGVQETQYF
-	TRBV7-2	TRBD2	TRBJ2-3	TGTGCCAGCAGCTTAGCGGCGGGGGGGCTCTCAGATACGCAGTATTTT	CASSLAAGGLSDTQYF
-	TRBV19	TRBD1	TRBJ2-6	TGTGCCAGTACTACAGGGGGGACCGGGGCCAACGTCCTGACTTTC	CASTTGGTGANVLTF
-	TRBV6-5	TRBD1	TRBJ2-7	TGTGCCAGCACCAGGGGTACAGGGGTTCACGAGCAGTACTTC	CASTRGTGVHEQYF
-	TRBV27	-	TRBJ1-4	TGTGCCAGCAGTTTATCTTGGGGCGCCTTAGAAAAACTGTTTTTT	CASSLSWGALEKLFF
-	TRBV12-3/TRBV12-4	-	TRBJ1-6	TGTGCCAGCAAGAGGGAGGTTTCACCCCTCCACTTT	CASKREVSPLHF